This T cell receptor (beta chain) was profiled in a study of early T cells in non-severe SARS-CoV-2 infection. Study-level information: Chains were not paired, and sequencing was done on bulk RNA from unsorted whole blood. Study-wide results and caveats: There was a bias toward anti-spike CD8 responses in VDJdb matching, which missed private and CD4 specificities.

Turning to this clonotype: Its antigen is not known.

Individual cDNA molecules were tagged with unique molecular identifiers. One entry per CDR3 protein results from TCRdb running MiXCR on the 5' RACE reads. Altogether about 76,000 distinct CDR3 sequences are present, 15% to 19% being singletons, with the ten largest covering around 12%. V was trimmed by 3 bases and J by 0 bases, leaving 26 bases between them. CDR1 is SEHNR and CDR2 is FQNEAQ in the germline V gene (reference sequence). The CDR3 is 20 residues long. This TCR came from an adult who was a healthcare worker with PCR-confirmed SARS-CoV-2 infection or an uninfected control (not recorded which). The chain joins TRBV7-9 to TRBJ1-1; D gene ambiguous. Sequencing was carried out using whole blood. The CDR3 DNA is TGTGCCAGCAGCTTTCCCTTCATGAACGGCCGAACCGACATGAACACTGAAGCTTTCTTT. It encodes CASSFPFMNGRTDMNTEAFF.